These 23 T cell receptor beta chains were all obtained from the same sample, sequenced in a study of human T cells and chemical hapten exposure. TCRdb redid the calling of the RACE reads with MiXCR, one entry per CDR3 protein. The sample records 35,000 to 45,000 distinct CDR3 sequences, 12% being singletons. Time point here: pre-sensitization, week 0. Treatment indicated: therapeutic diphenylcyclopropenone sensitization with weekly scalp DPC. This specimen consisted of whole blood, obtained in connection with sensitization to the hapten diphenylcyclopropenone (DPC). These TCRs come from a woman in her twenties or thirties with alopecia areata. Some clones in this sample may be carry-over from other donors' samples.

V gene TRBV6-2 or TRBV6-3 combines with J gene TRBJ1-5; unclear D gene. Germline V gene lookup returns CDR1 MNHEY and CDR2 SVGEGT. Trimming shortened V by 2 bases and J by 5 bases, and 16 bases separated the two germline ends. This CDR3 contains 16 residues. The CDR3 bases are TGTGCCAGCAGTTACGACCCGGGCCGCCCGGATCAGCCCCAGCATTTT. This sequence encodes CASSYDPGRPDQPQHF.

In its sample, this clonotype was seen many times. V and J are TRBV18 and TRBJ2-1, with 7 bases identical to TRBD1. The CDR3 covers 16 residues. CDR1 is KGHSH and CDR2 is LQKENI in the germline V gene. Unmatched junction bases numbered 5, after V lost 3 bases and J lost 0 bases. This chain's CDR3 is CASSPLGTDSYNEQFF. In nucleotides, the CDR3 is TGTGCCAGCTCACCCCTAGGGACAGACTCCTACAATGAGCAGTTCTTC. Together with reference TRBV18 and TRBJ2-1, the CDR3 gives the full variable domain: NAGVMQNPRHLVRRRGQEARLRCSPMKGHSHVYWYRQLPEEGLKFMVYLQKENIIDESGMPKERFSAEFPKEGPSILRIQQVVRGDSAAYFCASSPLGTDSYNEQFFGPGTRLTVL.

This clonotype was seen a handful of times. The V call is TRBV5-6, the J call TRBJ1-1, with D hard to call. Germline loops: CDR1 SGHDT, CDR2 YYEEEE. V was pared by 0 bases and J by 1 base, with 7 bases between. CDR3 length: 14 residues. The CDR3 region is CASSLDTRNTEAFF. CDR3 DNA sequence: TGTGCCAGCAGCTTGGATACCAGGAACACTGAAGCTTTCTTT.

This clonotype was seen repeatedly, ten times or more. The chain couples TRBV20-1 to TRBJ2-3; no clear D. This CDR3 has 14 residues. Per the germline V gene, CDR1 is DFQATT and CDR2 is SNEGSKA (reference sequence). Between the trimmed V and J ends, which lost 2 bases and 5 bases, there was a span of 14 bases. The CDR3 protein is CSARKTVLGDTQYF. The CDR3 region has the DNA TGCAGTGCTAGAAAGACCGTTCTCGGAGATACGCAGTATTTT.

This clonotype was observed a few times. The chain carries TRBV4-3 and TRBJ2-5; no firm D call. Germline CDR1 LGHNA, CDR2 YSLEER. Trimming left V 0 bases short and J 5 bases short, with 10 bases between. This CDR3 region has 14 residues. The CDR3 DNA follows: TGCGCCAGCAGCCAAGAGTCCGTGAGCGAGACCCAGTACTTC. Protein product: CASSQESVSETQYF.

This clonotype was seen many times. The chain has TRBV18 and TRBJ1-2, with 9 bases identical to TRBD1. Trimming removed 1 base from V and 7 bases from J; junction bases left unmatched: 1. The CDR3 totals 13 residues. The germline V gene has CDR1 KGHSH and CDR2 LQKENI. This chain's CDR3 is CASSPLDRGGYTF. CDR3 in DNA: TGTGCCAGCTCACCACTGGACAGGGGTGGCTACACCTTC.

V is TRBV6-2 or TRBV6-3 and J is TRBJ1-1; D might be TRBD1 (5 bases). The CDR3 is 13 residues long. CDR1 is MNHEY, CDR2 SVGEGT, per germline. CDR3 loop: CAAKGIVTTEAFF. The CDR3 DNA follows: TGTGCAGCTAAGGGGATTGTGACCACTGAAGCTTTCTTT.

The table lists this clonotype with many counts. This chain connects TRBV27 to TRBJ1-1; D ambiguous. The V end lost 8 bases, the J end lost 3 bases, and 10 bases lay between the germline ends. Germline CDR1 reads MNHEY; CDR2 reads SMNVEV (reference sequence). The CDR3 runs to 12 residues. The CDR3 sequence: CASGDKHTEAFF. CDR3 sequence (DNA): TGTGCCAGCGGTGACAAGCACACTGAAGCTTTCTTT.

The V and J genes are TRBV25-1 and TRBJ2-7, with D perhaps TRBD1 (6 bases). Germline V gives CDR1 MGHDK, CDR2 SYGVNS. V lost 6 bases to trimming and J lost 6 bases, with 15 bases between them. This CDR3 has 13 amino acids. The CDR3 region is CASSQQGRSEQYF. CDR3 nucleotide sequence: TGTGCCAGCAGCCAGCAGGGGCGGAGCGAGCAGTACTTC.

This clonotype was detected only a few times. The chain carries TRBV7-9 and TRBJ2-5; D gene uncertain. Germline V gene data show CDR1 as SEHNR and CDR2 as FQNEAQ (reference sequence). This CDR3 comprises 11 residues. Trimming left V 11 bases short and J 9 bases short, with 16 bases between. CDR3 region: CAGEIRKAQYF. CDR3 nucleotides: TGTGCCGGAGAAATTCGAAAGGCCCAGTACTTC.

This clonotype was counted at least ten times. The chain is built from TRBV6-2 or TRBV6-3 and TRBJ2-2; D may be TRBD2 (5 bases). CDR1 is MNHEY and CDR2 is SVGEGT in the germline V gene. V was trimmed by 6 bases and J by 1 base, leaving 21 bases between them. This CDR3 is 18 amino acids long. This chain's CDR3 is CASRLHPSRSGNTGELFF. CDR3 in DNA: TGTGCCAGCAGATTACACCCCTCGCGGAGCGGGAACACCGGGGAGCTGTTTTTT.

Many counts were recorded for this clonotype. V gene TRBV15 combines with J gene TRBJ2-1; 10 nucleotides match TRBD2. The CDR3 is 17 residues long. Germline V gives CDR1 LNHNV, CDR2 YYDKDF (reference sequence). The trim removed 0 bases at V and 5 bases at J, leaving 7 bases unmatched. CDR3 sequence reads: CATSRDRASGGHNEQFF. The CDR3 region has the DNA TGTGCCACCAGCAGAGATAGGGCTAGCGGGGGCCACAATGAGCAGTTCTTC.

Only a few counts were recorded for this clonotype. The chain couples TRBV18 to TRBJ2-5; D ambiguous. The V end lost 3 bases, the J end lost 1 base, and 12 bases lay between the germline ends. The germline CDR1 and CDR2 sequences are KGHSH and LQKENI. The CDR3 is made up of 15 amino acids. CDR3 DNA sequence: TGTGCCAGCTCACCTTATTCTAGGACCCAAGAGACCCAGTACTTC. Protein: CASSPYSRTQETQYF. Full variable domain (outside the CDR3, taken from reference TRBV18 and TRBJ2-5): NAGVMQNPRHLVRRRGQEARLRCSPMKGHSHVYWYRQLPEEGLKFMVYLQKENIIDESGMPKERFSAEFPKEGPSILRIQQVVRGDSAAYFCASSPYSRTQETQYFGPGTRLLVL.

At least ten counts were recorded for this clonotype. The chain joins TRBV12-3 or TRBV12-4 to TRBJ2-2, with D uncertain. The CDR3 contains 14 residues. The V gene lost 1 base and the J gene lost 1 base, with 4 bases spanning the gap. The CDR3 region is CASSLGQNTGELFF. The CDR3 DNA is TGTGCCAGCAGTTTAGGACAGAACACCGGGGAGCTGTTTTTT.

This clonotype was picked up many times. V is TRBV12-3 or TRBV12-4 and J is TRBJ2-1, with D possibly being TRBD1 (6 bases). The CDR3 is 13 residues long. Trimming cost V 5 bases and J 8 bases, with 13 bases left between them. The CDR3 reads CASSRDPGDEQFF. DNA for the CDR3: TGTGCCAGCAGTCGGGACCCAGGGGATGAGCAGTTCTTC.

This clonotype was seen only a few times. The CDR3, as DNA: TGTGCCAGTTCTCGGGATACGCAGTATTTT. Translating gives CASSRDTQYF. This chain connects TRBV2 to TRBJ2-3; D gene unclear. Germline V gene lookup returns CDR1 SNHLY and CDR2 FYNNEI. There are 10 residues in the CDR3. Deletions cut 9 bases from V and 6 bases from J, with 7 bases between. The full variable domain, completed using reference TRBV2 and TRBJ2-3, is EPEVTQTPSHQVTQMGQEVILRCVPISNHLYFYWYRQILGQKVEFLVSFYNNEISEKSEIFDDQFSVERPDGSNFTLKIRSTKLEDSAMYFCASSRDTQYFGPGTRLTVL.

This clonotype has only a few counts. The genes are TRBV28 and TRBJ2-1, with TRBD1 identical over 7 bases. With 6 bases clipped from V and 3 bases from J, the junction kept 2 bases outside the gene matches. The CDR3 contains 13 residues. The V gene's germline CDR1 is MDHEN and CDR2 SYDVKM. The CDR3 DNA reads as TGTGCCAGCAGCCGGGACAGCTACAATGAGCAGTTCTTC. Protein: CASSRDSYNEQFF.

DNA for the CDR3: TGCAGTGCTAGCAGGGGGTACACCTACGAGCAGTACTTC. This encodes CSASRGYTYEQYF. The chain carries TRBV20-1 and TRBJ2-7; 7 bases fit TRBD1. The germline V gene has CDR1 DFQATT and CDR2 SNEGSKA (reference sequence). V was clipped by 3 bases and J by 2 bases; unmatched bases: 4. There are 13 residues in the CDR3.

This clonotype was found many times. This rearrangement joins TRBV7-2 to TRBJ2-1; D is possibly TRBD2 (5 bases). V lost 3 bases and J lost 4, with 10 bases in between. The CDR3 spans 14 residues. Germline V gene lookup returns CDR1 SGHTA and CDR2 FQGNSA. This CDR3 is CASSLTGEYNEQFF. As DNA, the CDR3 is TGTGCCAGCAGCTTGACCGGGGAATACAATGAGCAGTTCTTC.

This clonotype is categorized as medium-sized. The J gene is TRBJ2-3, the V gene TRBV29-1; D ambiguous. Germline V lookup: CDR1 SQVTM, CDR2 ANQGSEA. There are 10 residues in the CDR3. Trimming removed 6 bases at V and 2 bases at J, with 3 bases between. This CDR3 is CSVDTDTQYF. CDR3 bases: TGCAGCGTCGACACAGATACGCAGTATTTT.

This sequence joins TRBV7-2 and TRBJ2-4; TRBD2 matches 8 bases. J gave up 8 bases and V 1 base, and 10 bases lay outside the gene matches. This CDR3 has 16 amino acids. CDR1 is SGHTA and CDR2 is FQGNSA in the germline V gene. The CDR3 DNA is TGTGCCAGCAGCTTAGGGACAGCGGGGGCAACGTACATTCAGTACTTC. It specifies CASSLGTAGATYIQYF. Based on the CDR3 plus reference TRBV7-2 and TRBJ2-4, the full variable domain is GAGVSQSPSNKVTEKGKDVELRCDPISGHTALYWYRQSLGQGLEFLIYFQGNSAPDKSGLPSDRFSAERTGGSVSTLTIQRTQQEDSAVYLCASSLGTAGATYIQYFGAGTRLSVL.

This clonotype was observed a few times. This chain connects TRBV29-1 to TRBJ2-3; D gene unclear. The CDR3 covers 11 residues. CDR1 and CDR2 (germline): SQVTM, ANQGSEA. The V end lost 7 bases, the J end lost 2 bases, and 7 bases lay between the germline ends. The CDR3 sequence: CSGTSTDTQYF. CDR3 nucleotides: TGCAGCGGGACCTCCACAGATACGCAGTATTTT.

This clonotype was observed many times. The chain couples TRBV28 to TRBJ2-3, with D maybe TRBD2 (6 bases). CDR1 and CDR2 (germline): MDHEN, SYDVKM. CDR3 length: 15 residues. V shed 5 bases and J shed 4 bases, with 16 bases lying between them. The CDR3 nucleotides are TGTGCCAGCAGTCCTTATCCGGGAGACCCAGATACGCAGTATTTT. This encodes CASSPYPGDPDTQYF.